The next 12 T cell receptor beta chains were all read from a single sample in a study of identical twins. Via MiXCR, TCRdb re-called the 5' RACE reads, giving one row per CDR3 protein. The sample includes 200,000 to 250,000 distinct CDR3 sequences, about 14% of them seen just once. The sequencing sample was made of memory (CD45RO+) T cells sorted from blood. Receptor source: a woman under 30 in good health.

This rearrangement joins TRBV7-3 to TRBJ1-6, with D tentatively TRBD1 (5 bases). V gave up 1 base and J gave up 11 bases, with 12 bases separating them. The CDR3 extends over 14 amino acids. Germline V gives CDR1 SGHTA, CDR2 FQGTGA. The CDR3 bases are TGTGCCAGCAGCTTAATTCCAGGGAGCGCACCCCTCCACTTT. It encodes CASSLIPGSAPLHF.

In this sample, this clonotype turned up a few times. V and J are TRBV7-2 and TRBJ1-6, with unresolved D. In germline, CDR1 is SGHTA, CDR2 FQGNSA. CDR3 length: 13 amino acids. V was trimmed by 0 bases and J by 8 bases, leaving 5 bases between them. The CDR3, as DNA: TGTGCCAGCAGCTTAGCGGGTGATTCACCCCTCCACTTT. It yields the protein CASSLAGDSPLHF.

This chain links TRBV15 with TRBJ2-1, with D perhaps TRBD1 or TRBD2 (5 bases each). Trimming cost V 5 bases and J 7 bases, with 12 bases left between them. Germline V lookup: CDR1 LNHNV, CDR2 YYDKDF (reference sequence). The CDR3 has 13 amino acids. CDR3 region: CATSVWGTNEQFF. CDR3 DNA: TGTGCCACCAGCGTCTGGGGGACGAATGAGCAGTTCTTC.

The chain is built from TRBV20-1 and TRBJ2-7, with D possibly matching TRBD1 (6 bases). The V end was cut by 0 bases, the J end by 9 bases, with 12 bases between. CDR3 size: 12 residues. The germline V gene encodes CDR1 DFQATT and CDR2 SNEGSKA (reference sequence). The CDR3: CSARDSGAGQYF. CDR3 in DNA: TGCAGTGCTAGAGATTCAGGGGCCGGGCAGTACTTC.

This sequence joins TRBV6-6 and TRBJ2-2; D unclear. Trimming took off 4 bases at V and 8 bases at J, with 5 bases between the two ends. The CDR3 consists of 11 residues. The germline gives CDR1 MNHNY, CDR2 SVGAGI (reference sequence). The CDR3 reads CASSSVGELFF. CDR3 nucleotide sequence: TGTGCCAGCAGTTCTGTGGGGGAGCTGTTTTTT.

This clonotype was detected ten times or more. V and J are TRBV2 and TRBJ2-1; D may be TRBD1 (5 bases). Between the trimmed V and J ends, which lost 8 bases and 4 bases, there was a span of 15 bases. The CDR3 is 14 amino acids. Looked up from germline, CDR1 is SNHLY and CDR2 is FYNNEI. CDR3: CASPAPGQYNEQFF. The CDR3 DNA reads as TGTGCCAGCCCTGCCCCAGGGCAATACAATGAGCAGTTCTTC. Full variable domain (remainder filled in from reference TRBV2 and TRBJ2-1): EPEVTQTPSHQVTQMGQEVILRCVPISNHLYFYWYRQILGQKVEFLVSFYNNEISEKSEIFDDQFSVERPDGSNFTLKIRSTKLEDSAMYFCASPAPGQYNEQFFGPGTRLTVL.

A few counts support this clonotype. The genes are TRBV12-3 or TRBV12-4 and TRBJ2-2, with D unresolved. Between the trimmed V and J ends, which lost 3 bases and 6 bases, there was a span of 5 bases. The CDR3 is 12 residues long. The CDR3 DNA reads TGTGCCAGCAGTTTTACGGCCGGGGAGCTGTTTTTT. Its protein product is CASSFTAGELFF.

V gene TRBV18 combines with J gene TRBJ2-7; 9 bases fit TRBD2. The trim removed 4 bases at V and 5 bases at J, leaving 3 bases unmatched. CDR3 size: 13 residues. Germline CDR1 is KGHSH and CDR2 is LQKENI. The CDR3 bases are TGTGCCAGCTCACGGACTAGCGAGAACGAGCAGTACTTC. Protein sequence: CASSRTSENEQYF.

This clonotype was counted only a few times. The chain joins TRBV4-1 to TRBJ1-5; 9 bases agree with TRBD1. V shed 0 bases and J 7 bases; nucleotides not matched to a gene: 7. The germline CDR1 and CDR2 sequences are MGHRA and YSYEKL. CDR3 length: 16 amino acids. The CDR3 nucleotides are TGCGCCAGCAGCCAAGATTCAGGGACAGGGAGACAGCCCCAGCATTTT. Translating it yields CASSQDSGTGRQPQHF.

This clonotype occurred a few times. The chain couples TRBV20-1 to TRBJ2-4; 9 bases map to TRBD1. From germline, CDR1 is DFQATT and CDR2 SNEGSKA (reference sequence). J was trimmed by 7 bases and V by 6 bases; bases with no gene match: 16. This CDR3 is 16 amino acids long. CDR3 sequence reads: CSAGTGPMGTVNIQYF. As DNA, the CDR3 is TGCAGTGCCGGGACAGGGCCAATGGGTACTGTGAACATTCAGTACTTC.

The chain combines TRBV6-5 with TRBJ1-1; D is unresolved. Germline-derived CDR1 and CDR2 are MNHEY and SVGAGI. V gave up 0 bases and J gave up 3 bases, with 8 bases separating them. The CDR3 totals 14 residues. CDR3 loop: CASSYSVGDTEAFF. The CDR3 nucleotides read TGTGCCAGCAGTTACTCAGTGGGCGACACTGAAGCTTTCTTT.

This clonotype was detected many times. The chain employs TRBV27 and TRBJ2-2; the D is unclear. The CDR3 contains 14 residues. V was trimmed by 6 bases and J by 5 bases, leaving 13 bases between them. Germline lookup yields CDR1 MNHEY and CDR2 SMNVEV (reference sequence). CDR3 loop: CASRPEGRTGELFF. For the CDR3, the DNA is TGTGCCAGCAGGCCCGAAGGCCGGACCGGGGAGCTGTTTTTT.